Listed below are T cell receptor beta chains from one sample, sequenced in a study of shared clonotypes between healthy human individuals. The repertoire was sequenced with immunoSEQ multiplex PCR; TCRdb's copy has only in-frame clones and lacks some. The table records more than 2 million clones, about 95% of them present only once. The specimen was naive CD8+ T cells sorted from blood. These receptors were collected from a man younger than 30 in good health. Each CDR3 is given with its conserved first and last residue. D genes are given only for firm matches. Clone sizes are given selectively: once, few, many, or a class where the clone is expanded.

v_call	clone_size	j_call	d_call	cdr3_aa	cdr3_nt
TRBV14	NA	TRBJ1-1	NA	CASSQVRPASLGEAFF	TGTGCCAGCAGCCAAGTACGGCCCGCGAGTCTTGGGGAAGCTTTCTTT
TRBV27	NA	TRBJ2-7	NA	CASSLLSSYEQYF	TGTGCCAGCAGTCTTTTAAGCTCCTACGAGCAGTACTTC
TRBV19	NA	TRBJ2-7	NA	CASSIAGAEQYF	TGTGCCAGTAGTATCGCCGGGGCCGAGCAGTACTTC
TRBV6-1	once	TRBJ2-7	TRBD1	CASSEAAQGATYEQYF	TGTGCCAGCAGTGAAGCTGCGCAGGGGGCCACCTACGAGCAGTACTTC
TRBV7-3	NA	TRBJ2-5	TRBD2	CASSPQLAEQETQYF	TGTGCCAGCAGCCCCCAACTAGCGGAACAAGAGACCCAGTACTTC
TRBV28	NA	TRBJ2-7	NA	CASSFFGGVYEQYF	TGTGCCAGCAGTTTTTTCGGCGGGGTCTACGAGCAGTACTTC
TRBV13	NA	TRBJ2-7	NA	CASSLGGYPYEQYF	TGTGCCAGCAGCTTGGGGGGTTATCCCTACGAGCAGTACTTC
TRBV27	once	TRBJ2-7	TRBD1	CASSPWTGSYEQYF	TGTGCCAGCAGTCCCTGGACAGGTAGCTACGAGCAGTACTTC
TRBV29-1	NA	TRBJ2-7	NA	CSARGEGYEQYF	TGCAGCGCTAGGGGGGAGGGCTACGAGCAGTACTTC
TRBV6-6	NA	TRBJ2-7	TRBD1	CASSPSGTGVYEQYF	TGTGCCAGCAGTCCTTCCGGGACAGGGGTCTACGAGCAGTACTTC
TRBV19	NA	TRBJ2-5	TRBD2	CASSMGLAGGPFQETQYF	TGTGCCAGTAGTATGGGCCTAGCGGGAGGCCCCTTTCAAGAGACCCAGTACTTC
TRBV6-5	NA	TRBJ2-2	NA	CASSYSEEGMSGELFF	TGTGCCAGCAGTTACTCGGAGGAGGGAATGAGCGGGGAGCTGTTTTTT
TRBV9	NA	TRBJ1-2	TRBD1	CASSPGTAVRYGYTF	TGTGCCAGCAGCCCCGGGACAGCGGTCCGCTATGGCTACACCTTC
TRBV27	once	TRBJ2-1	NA	CASSSIPGSAYNEQFF	TGTGCCAGCAGTTCTATCCCCGGGTCAGCCTACAATGAGCAGTTCTTC
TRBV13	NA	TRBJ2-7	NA	CASSLSLTVGPYEQYF	TGTGCCAGCAGCTTAAGTTTGACCGTAGGCCCCTACGAGCAGTACTTC
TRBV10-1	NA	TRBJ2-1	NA	CASSEDVYNEQFF	TGCGCCAGCAGTGAGGACGTATACAATGAGCAGTTCTTC
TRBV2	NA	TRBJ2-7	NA	CASSPYGTNYEQYF	TGTGCCAGCAGCCCCTATGGGACAAACTACGAGCAGTACTTC
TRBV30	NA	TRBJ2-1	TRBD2	CAWSHQGGEVYNEQFF	TGTGCCTGGAGTCACCAGGGAGGGGAAGTCTACAATGAGCAGTTCTTC
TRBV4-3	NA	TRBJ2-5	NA	CASSQDSGGEETQYF	TGCGCCAGCAGCCAAGACTCCGGGGGCGAAGAGACCCAGTACTTC
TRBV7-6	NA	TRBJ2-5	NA	CASSLGRAETYQETQYF	TGTGCCAGCAGCTTAGGGCGGGCAGAGACGTACCAAGAGACCCAGTACTTC
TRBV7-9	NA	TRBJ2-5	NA	CASSLAAPETQYF	TGTGCCAGCAGCTTAGCAGCGCCAGAGACCCAGTACTTC
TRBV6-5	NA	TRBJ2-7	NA	CASSYSPSYEQYF	TGTGCCAGCAGTTACTCCCCCTCCTACGAGCAGTACTTC
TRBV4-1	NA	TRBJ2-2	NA	CASSHRETNTGELFF	TGCGCCAGCAGCCACAGGGAAACTAACACCGGGGAGCTGTTTTTT
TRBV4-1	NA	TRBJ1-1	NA	CASSAPTRGVAEAFF	TGCGCCAGCAGTGCCCCGACCAGGGGAGTCGCTGAAGCTTTCTTT
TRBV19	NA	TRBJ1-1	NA	CASSIHLAEEAFF	TGTGCCAGTAGTATCCACCTCGCGGAGGAAGCTTTCTTT
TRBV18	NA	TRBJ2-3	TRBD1	CASSPLGQGAIDTQYF	TGTGCCAGCTCACCGTTGGGACAGGGGGCGATAGATACGCAGTATTTT
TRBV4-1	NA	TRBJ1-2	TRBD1	CASSQPWTGRINYGYTF	TGCGCCAGCAGCCAACCCTGGACAGGGCGAATTAACTATGGCTACACCTTC
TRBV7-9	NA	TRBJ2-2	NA	CASSFGGIGGELFF	TGTGCCAGCAGCTTTGGGGGGATCGGCGGGGAGCTGTTTTTT
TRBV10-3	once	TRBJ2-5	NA	CAISDEDTRGAQYF	TGTGCCATCAGTGACGAGGACACCCGAGGGGCCCAGTACTTC
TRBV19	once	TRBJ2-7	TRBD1	CASSAGQGDYEQYF	TGTGCCAGTAGTGCCGGACAGGGGGACTACGAGCAGTACTTC
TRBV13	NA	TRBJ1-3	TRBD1	CASSSETGPGNTIYF	TGTGCCAGCAGCTCTGAGACAGGGCCTGGAAACACCATATATTTT
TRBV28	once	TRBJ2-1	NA	CASTPLQGLNEQFF	TGTGCCAGCACCCCCCTACAGGGCCTCAATGAGCAGTTCTTC
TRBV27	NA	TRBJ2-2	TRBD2	CASSLAGVGTGELFF	TGTGCCAGCAGTCTAGCGGGAGTGGGGACCGGGGAGCTGTTTTTT
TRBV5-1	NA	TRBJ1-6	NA	CASSGQENYNSPLHF	TGCGCCAGCAGCGGTCAGGAAAACTATAATTCACCCCTCCACTTT
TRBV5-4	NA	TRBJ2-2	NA	CASSLGETGELFF	TGTGCCAGCAGCTTGGGGGAAACCGGGGAGCTGTTTTTT
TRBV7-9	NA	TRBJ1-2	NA	CASSLVGSNYGYTF	TGTGCCAGCAGCTTAGTTGGGTCTAACTATGGCTACACCTTC
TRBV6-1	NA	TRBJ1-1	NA	CASSIGTAEAFF	TGTGCCAGCAGTATAGGGACTGCCGAAGCTTTCTTT
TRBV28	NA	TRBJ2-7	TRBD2	CASSFSGGAHEQYF	TGTGCCAGCAGTTTTAGCGGGGGGGCCCACGAGCAGTACTTC
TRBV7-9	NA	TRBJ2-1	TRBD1	CASSDGTGGHEQFF	TGTGCCAGCAGCGACGGGACAGGGGGCCATGAGCAGTTCTTC
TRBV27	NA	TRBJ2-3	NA	CASSLLGQGAGDTQYF	TGTGCCAGCAGTTTATTAGGCCAGGGAGCCGGAGATACGCAGTATTTT
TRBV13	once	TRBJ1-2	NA	CASSSGNRDGYTF	TGTGCCAGCAGCTCTGGAAACAGGGATGGCTACACCTTC
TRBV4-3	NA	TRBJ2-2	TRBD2	CASSQEALLAGGTGELFF	TGCGCCAGCAGCCAAGAGGCTCTATTAGCGGGGGGCACCGGGGAGCTGTTTTTT
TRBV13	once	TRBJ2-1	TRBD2	CASSLGSGRAPNEQFF	TGTGCCAGCAGCTTAGGTAGCGGGAGGGCCCCCAATGAGCAGTTCTTC
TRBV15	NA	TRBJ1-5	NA	CATSRDKNQPQHF	TGTGCCACCAGCAGAGATAAGAATCAGCCCCAGCATTTT